The sequence of this T cell receptor (beta chain) was determined in a study of T cell repertoires in cytomegalovirus infection. With 3 bases removed from V and 4 bases from J, the gap between germline ends came to 12 bases. The CDR3 extends over 14 amino acids. CDR1 and CDR2 (germline): SGHTA, FQGNSA. Ten or more counts support this clonotype. TCRdb ran MiXCR on the reads and lists one entry per CDR3 protein. The sample has around 530,000 distinct CDR3 sequences, 26% seen once. Sequenced sample: PBMCs. The V and J genes are TRBV7-2 and TRBJ1-1; possibly TRBD1 for D (5 bases). This TCR came from a human donor in good health (CMV status not recorded). Some clones in this sample may be carry-over from other donors' samples. Here the CDR3 DNA reads TGTGCCAGCAGCTTTGGGGGGGATAGCACTGAAGCTTTCTTT. It yields the protein CASSFGGDSTEAFF.